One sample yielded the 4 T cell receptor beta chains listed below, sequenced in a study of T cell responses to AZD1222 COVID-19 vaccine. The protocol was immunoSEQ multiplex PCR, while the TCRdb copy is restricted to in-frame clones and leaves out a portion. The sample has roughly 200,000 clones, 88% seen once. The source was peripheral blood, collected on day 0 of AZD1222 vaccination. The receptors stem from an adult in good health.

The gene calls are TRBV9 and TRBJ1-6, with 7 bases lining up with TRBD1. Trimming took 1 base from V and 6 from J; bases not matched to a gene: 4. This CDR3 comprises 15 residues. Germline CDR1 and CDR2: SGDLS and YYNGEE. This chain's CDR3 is CASSVSQGGNSPLHF. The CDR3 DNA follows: TGTGCCAGCAGCGTAAGCCAGGGGGGTAATTCACCCCTCCACTTT.

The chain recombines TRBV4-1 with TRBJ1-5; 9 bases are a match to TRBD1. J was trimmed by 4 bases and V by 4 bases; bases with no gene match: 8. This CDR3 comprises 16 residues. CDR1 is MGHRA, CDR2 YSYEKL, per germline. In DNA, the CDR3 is TGCGCCAGCAGCCCCTTCCTCGGGACAGGGAATCAGCCCCAGCATTTT. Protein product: CASSPFLGTGNQPQHF.

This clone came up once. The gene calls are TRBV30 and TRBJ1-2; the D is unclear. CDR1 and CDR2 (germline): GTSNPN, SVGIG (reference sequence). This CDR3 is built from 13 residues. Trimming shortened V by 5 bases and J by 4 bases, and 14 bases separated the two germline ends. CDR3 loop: CAWARGESYGYTF. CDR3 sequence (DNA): TGTGCCTGGGCCCGAGGTGAATCCTATGGCTACACCTTC.

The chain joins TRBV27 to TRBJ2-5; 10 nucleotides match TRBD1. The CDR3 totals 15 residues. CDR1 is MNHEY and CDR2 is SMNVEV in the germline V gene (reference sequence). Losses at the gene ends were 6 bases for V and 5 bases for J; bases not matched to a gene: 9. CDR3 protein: CASSRGQGLRETQYF. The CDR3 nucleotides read TGTGCCAGCAGCCGGGGACAGGGGCTTCGGGAGACCCAGTACTTC.